The 24 T cell receptor beta chains presented below share a single source sample, sequenced in a study of CD8 T cells in Susac syndrome. About 0.5 to 1 ug RNA was reverse transcribed with random hexamers. TCRdb reanalysed the immunoSEQ multiplex PCR reads using MiXCR and keeps one entry per CDR3 protein. Of 200,000 to 250,000 distinct CDR3 sequences detected, 95% appear once; the ten largest clones hold less than 0.095%. Sequencing was carried out using CD4+ T cells from PBMCs. Every receptor here comes from a human donor with multiple sclerosis.

V is TRBV27 and J is TRBJ2-6; TRBD2 aligns across 12 bases. In germline, CDR1 is MNHEY, CDR2 SMNVEV (reference sequence). This CDR3 region has 19 residues. Unmatched junction bases numbered 9, after V lost 4 bases and J lost 2 bases. As DNA, the CDR3 is TGTGCCAGCAGTTCAATAAGGACTAGCGGGAAGCCTGGGGCCAACGTCCTGACTTTC. Protein: CASSSIRTSGKPGANVLTF.

This sequence joins TRBV6-5 and TRBJ1-1; D is undetermined. The ends were cut back, 7 bases at V and 1 base at J, with 7 bases in the middle. Per the germline V gene, CDR1 is MNHEY and CDR2 is SVGAGI. This CDR3 is built from 12 residues. The CDR3 sequence is CASKAGNTEAFF. CDR3 bases: TGTGCCAGCAAGGCGGGGAACACTGAAGCTTTCTTT.

J is TRBJ2-7 and V is TRBV30; 7 bases map to TRBD2. Germline CDR1 reads GTSNPN; CDR2 reads SVGIG (reference sequence). CDR3 length: 16 residues. With V trimmed by 0 bases and J by 0 bases, 8 bases remained unmatched. The CDR3 bases are TGTGCCTGGAGTGTATATGGCGGGAGACTCTCCTACGAGCAGTACTTC. Translated: CAWSVYGGRLSYEQYF. Looking up the rest from reference TRBV30 and TRBJ2-7 gives the full variable domain: SQTIHQWPATLVQPVGSPLSLECTVEGTSNPNLYWYRQAAGRGLQLLFYSVGIGQISSEVPQNLSASRPQDRQFILSSKKLLLSDSGFYLCAWSVYGGRLSYEQYFGPGTRLTVT.

V usage is TRBV20-1 and J usage is TRBJ2-5, with D unclear. This CDR3 is built from 13 residues. Germline loops: CDR1 DFQATT, CDR2 SNEGSKA (reference sequence). V lost 1 base and J 1 base, leaving 7 bases between the germline ends. Here the CDR3 DNA reads TGCAGTGCTAGAGTGGGGATCCAAGAGACCCAGTACTTC. Translated: CSARVGIQETQYF.

This clonotype was recorded only once. The rearrangement links TRBV27 to TRBJ2-1; D call uncertain. V lost 3 bases to trimming and J lost 9 bases, with 12 bases between them. CDR1 is MNHEY, CDR2 SMNVEV, per germline (reference sequence). CDR3 size: 13 residues. The CDR3 DNA is TGTGCCAGCAGTTTCGATCTAGTGGGTGAGCAGTTCTTC. This translates into CASSFDLVGEQFF.

The chain uses TRBV29-1 and TRBJ1-1, with 7 bases aligning to TRBD1. The germline V gene has CDR1 SQVTM and CDR2 ANQGSEA. This CDR3 is 12 amino acids long. With V trimmed by 7 bases and J by 1 base, 3 bases remained unmatched. CDR3 sequence: CSADRANTEAFF. The CDR3 DNA follows: TGCAGCGCAGACAGGGCGAACACTGAAGCTTTCTTT. Complete variable domain (other parts from reference TRBV29-1 and TRBJ1-1): SAVISQKPSRDICQRGTSLTIQCQVDSQVTMMFWYRQQPGQSLTLIATANQGSEATYESGFVIDKFPISRPNLTFSTLTVSNMSPEDSSIYLCSADRANTEAFFGQGTRLTVV.

This clonotype was counted a single time. This sequence joins TRBV5-1 and TRBJ2-7, with D possibly TRBD2 on 5 matching bases. The V and J ends lost 1 base and 6 bases respectively, with 11 bases between them. This CDR3 comprises 13 residues. Germline CDR1 SGHRS, CDR2 YFSETQ. In DNA, the CDR3 is TGCGCCAGCAGCTTGAGTTGGGCGGGCGAGCAGTACTTC. Translated: CASSLSWAGEQYF.

The genes are TRBV3-1 and TRBJ1-6; 7 bases line up with TRBD1. V shed 0 bases and J 10 bases; nucleotides not matched to a gene: 18. This CDR3 has 19 residues. Germline-derived CDR1 and CDR2 are LGHDT and YNNKEL (reference sequence). The CDR3 is CASSQDTAGGTRRGSPLHF. DNA for the CDR3: TGTGCCAGCAGCCAAGATACGGCAGGGGGTACGCGCCGGGGCTCACCCCTCCACTTT.

The V and J genes are TRBV12-5 and TRBJ2-3, with 8 bases matching TRBD2. The CDR3 spans 15 residues. V trimming: 5 bases; J trimming: 0 bases; junction bases outside the gene matches: 4. Looked up from germline, CDR1 is LGHNT and CDR2 is FRNRAP. The CDR3 DNA reads as TGTGCTAGTGGTCGTAGCGGGACAAGCACAGATACGCAGTATTTT. Translating gives CASGRSGTSTDTQYF.

The rearrangement uses TRBV29-1 and TRBJ2-1; 9 nucleotides line up with TRBD2. The V and J ends lost 4 bases and 4 bases, in that order; junction bases with no gene match: 8. The CDR3 runs 15 residues. CDR1 is SQVTM, CDR2 ANQGSEA, per germline. The CDR3 region has the DNA TGCAGCGTTGTGAGGCTAGCGGGAATATACAATGAGCAGTTCTTC. Translated, it gives CSVVRLAGIYNEQFF.

CDR3 amino acids: CASSRVDGGQPQHF. Here the CDR3 DNA reads TGTGCCAGCAGTAGGGTCGATGGGGGTCAGCCCCAGCATTTT. The chain employs TRBV27 and TRBJ1-5; D may be TRBD1 (5 bases). Germline lookup yields CDR1 MNHEY and CDR2 SMNVEV (reference sequence). The germline V and J ends were trimmed by 5 bases and 6 bases, with 14 bases remaining between them. The CDR3 extends over 14 amino acids.

The count of this clonotype is one. DNA of the CDR3: TGTGCCAGCAGGGGGGGCTCGGCTGAGCAGTTCTTC. It specifies CASRGGSAEQFF. This chain connects TRBV5-6 to TRBJ2-1; D could derive from TRBD1 or TRBD2 (6 bases each). This CDR3 has 12 amino acids. V was cut by 5 bases and J by 9 bases, with 12 bases left in between. Germline CDR1 reads SGHDT; CDR2 reads YYEEEE.

V is TRBV29-1 and J is TRBJ2-1; 9 bases match TRBD1. The CDR3 is made up of 16 amino acids. V shed 2 bases and J 7 bases; nucleotides not matched to a gene: 12. Per the germline V gene, CDR1 is SQVTM and CDR2 is ANQGSEA. The CDR3 nucleotides read TGCAGCGTTGAATCCCCCCCGGGACAGGGTGGGAATGAGCAGTTCTTC. It specifies CSVESPPGQGGNEQFF.

This chain links TRBV5-4 with TRBJ1-1; D possibly corresponds to TRBD1 (5 bases). This CDR3 has 15 residues. V was clipped by 4 bases and J by 8 bases, with 21 bases between them. The germline V gene encodes CDR1 SGHNT and CDR2 YYREEE (reference sequence). The CDR3 DNA follows: TGTGCCAGCAGCCACCGCGGGGCAGGGACGGTCGAAGCTTTCTTT. Protein product: CASSHRGAGTVEAFF.

This rearrangement joins TRBV7-2 to TRBJ2-1; 10 bases agree with TRBD2. The CDR3 runs to 16 residues. V shed 5 bases and J 5 bases; nucleotides not matched to a gene: 9. Germline V gene sequence: CDR1 SGHTA, CDR2 FQGNSA. CDR3 residues: CASSPFGTSAHNEQFF. The DNA of the CDR3 is TGTGCCAGCAGCCCCTTCGGGACTAGCGCACACAATGAGCAGTTCTTC.

The chain has TRBV20-1 and TRBJ1-2; TRBD1 might be the D (5 bases). V was clipped by 8 bases and J by 4 bases, with 11 bases between them. Germline CDR1 is DFQATT and CDR2 is SNEGSKA (reference sequence). The length of the CDR3 is 11 residues. The CDR3 coding sequence is TGCAGTACCCGGGGGGGCTATGGCTACACCTTC. This encodes CSTRGGYGYTF.

This clonotype appeared once. The chain joins TRBV15 to TRBJ2-7; TRBD1 matches 11 bases. The junction had 8 bases not matched to a gene; V was cut back by 4 bases and J by 0 bases. The CDR3 covers 17 residues. Germline V lookup: CDR1 LNHNV, CDR2 YYDKDF (reference sequence). This CDR3 is CATSTRPGQGASYEQYF. CDR3 bases: TGTGCCACCAGCACCCGACCTGGACAGGGGGCCTCCTACGAGCAGTACTTC.

This chain connects TRBV18 to TRBJ2-1; 8 bases are a match to TRBD1. From germline, CDR1 is KGHSH and CDR2 LQKENI. The CDR3 has 13 residues. V lost 4 bases to trimming and J lost 8 bases; unmatched junction nucleotides: 4. CDR3 sequence (DNA): TGTGCCAGCTCACTTGCACAGGGGGATGAGCAGTTCTTC. The encoded protein is CASSLAQGDEQFF.

V gene TRBV11-2 combines with J gene TRBJ2-3; D perhaps matches TRBD2 (6 bases). CDR3 size: 16 residues. Germline loops: CDR1 SGHAT, CDR2 FQNNGV. Trimming removed 5 bases at V and 4 bases at J, with 19 bases between. The CDR3 sequence: CASSQPGLPGADTQYF. The CDR3 bases are TGTGCCAGCAGCCAACCGGGACTCCCTGGCGCAGATACGCAGTATTTT.

This sequence joins TRBV5-1 and TRBJ1-2; no clear D. The CDR3 has 13 residues. Germline-derived CDR1 and CDR2 are SGHRS and YFSETQ. V lost 0 bases to trimming and J lost 3 bases, with 6 bases between them. CDR3 sequence: CASSLDGDYGYTF. The DNA of the CDR3 is TGCGCCAGCAGCTTGGACGGGGACTATGGCTACACCTTC. The entire variable domain, with the rest obtained from reference TRBV5-1 and TRBJ1-2, is as follows: KAGVTQTPRYLIKTRGQQVTLSCSPISGHRSVSWYQQTPGQGLQFLFEYFSETQRNKGNFPGRFSGRQFSNSRSEMNVSTLELGDSALYLCASSLDGDYGYTFGSGTRLTVV.

This chain connects TRBV3-1 to TRBJ2-1; D is ambiguous. CDR1 is LGHDT, CDR2 YNNKEL, per germline (reference sequence). V was cut by 0 bases and J by 8 bases, with 5 bases left in between. CDR3 length equals 12 residues. The CDR3 is CASSQDPHEQFF. The CDR3, as DNA: TGTGCCAGCAGCCAAGATCCCCATGAGCAGTTCTTC.

J is TRBJ2-2 and V is TRBV27; possible D gene TRBD1, 6 bases. Trimming took off 5 bases at V and 1 base at J, with 14 bases between the two ends. CDR1 and CDR2 (germline): MNHEY, SMNVEV (reference sequence). This CDR3 contains 16 residues. CDR3 coding DNA: TGTGCCAGCAGTCGTTTCGGGACACAGAACACCGGGGAGCTGTTTTTT. Protein product: CASSRFGTQNTGELFF.

The chain has TRBV15 and TRBJ2-7, with a tentative D call TRBD1 (6 bases). Germline values: CDR1 LNHNV, CDR2 YYDKDF (reference sequence). The CDR3 sequence is 16 residues long. V lost 4 bases to trimming and J lost 2 bases, with 18 bases between them. The CDR3 DNA sequence: TGTGCCACCAGCATCGGATCGGTTAGGACAGCCTACGAGCAGTACTTC. Amino acids: CATSIGSVRTAYEQYF.

The V call is TRBV14, the J call TRBJ2-3, with D perhaps matching TRBD1 or TRBD2 (5 bases each). The germline gives CDR1 SGHDN, CDR2 FVKESK. The CDR3 has 15 residues. Trimming stripped 4 bases from V and 2 bases from J, with 13 bases between. The CDR3 region has the DNA TGTGCCAGCAGCCTTTATAGGGACCCCACAGATACGCAGTATTTT. It translates to CASSLYRDPTDTQYF. The variable domain in full, with the rest retrieved from reference TRBV14 and TRBJ2-3, is EAGVTQFPSHSVIEKGQTVTLRCDPISGHDNLYWYRRVMGKEIKFLLHFVKESKQDESGMPNNRFLAERTGGTYSTLKVQPAELEDSGVYFCASSLYRDPTDTQYFGPGTRLTVL.